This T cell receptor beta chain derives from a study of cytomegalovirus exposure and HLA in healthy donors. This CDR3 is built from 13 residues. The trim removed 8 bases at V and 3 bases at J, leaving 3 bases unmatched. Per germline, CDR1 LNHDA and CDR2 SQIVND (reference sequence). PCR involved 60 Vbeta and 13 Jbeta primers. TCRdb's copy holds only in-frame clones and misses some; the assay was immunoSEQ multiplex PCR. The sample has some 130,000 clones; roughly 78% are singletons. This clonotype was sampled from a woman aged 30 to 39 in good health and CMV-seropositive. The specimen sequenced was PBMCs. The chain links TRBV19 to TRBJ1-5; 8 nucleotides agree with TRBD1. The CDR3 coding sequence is TGTGCCAGTGACAGGGGAGCCAATCAGCCCCAGCATTTT. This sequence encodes CASDRGANQPQHF.